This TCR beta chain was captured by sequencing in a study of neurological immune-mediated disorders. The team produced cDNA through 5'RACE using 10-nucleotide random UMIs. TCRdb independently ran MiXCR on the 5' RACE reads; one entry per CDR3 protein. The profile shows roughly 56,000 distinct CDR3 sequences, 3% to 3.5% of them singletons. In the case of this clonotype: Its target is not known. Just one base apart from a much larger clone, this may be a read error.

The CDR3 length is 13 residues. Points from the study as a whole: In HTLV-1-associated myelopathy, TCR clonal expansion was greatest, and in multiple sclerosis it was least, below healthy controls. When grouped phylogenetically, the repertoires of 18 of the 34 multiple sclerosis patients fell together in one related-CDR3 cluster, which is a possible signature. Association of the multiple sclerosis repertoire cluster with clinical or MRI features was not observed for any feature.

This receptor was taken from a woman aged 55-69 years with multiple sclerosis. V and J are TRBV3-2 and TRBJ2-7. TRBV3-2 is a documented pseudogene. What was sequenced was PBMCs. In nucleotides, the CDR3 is TGTGCCAGCAACCGCAGGGAGCTATACGAGCAGTACTTC. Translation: CASNRRELYEQYF.